The rows below give T cell receptor beta chains drawn from one sample of a study of T cell responses to AZD1222 COVID-19 vaccine. Assay: immunoSEQ multiplex PCR; the TCRdb copy retains only in-frame clones and omits some. The sample lists 80,000 or so clones; 75% to 95% were seen once. The starting material was peripheral blood, obtained on day 0 of MenACWY control vaccination. The receptors shown here come from an adult in good health. Both conserved end residues are part of each CDR3. Each record gives: clone size, V gene, CDR3 protein. A row's size may be missing; if present it is once, few, many or a size class.

clone size: -; V gene: TRBV7-9; CDR3 protein: CASSIDTDTQYF
clone size: -; V gene: TRBV21-1; CDR3 protein: CASSSNRDSIRDYGYTF
clone size: -; V gene: TRBV2; CDR3 protein: CASSELGYGEAFF
clone size: -; V gene: TRBV28; CDR3 protein: CASSPQLAWEETQYF
clone size: -; V gene: TRBV2; CDR3 protein: CARTGPNNEQFF
clone size: -; V gene: TRBV11-2; CDR3 protein: CASSPYDRGGEKLFF
clone size: -; V gene: TRBV2; CDR3 protein: CATLTQREGPYEQYF
clone size: -; V gene: TRBV2; CDR3 protein: CASLGGSYEQYF
clone size: once; V gene: TRBV5-1; CDR3 protein: CASSLGLAGEVPMYEQYF
clone size: few; V gene: TRBV7-2; CDR3 protein: CASSLSVTGKEPQHF
clone size: -; V gene: TRBV30; CDR3 protein: CAWRPRSSPTETQYF
clone size: once; V gene: TRBV6-5; CDR3 protein: CAAEVGGGYTF
clone size: -; V gene: TRBV4-1; CDR3 protein: CASGRAGNEKLFF
clone size: -; V gene: TRBV2; CDR3 protein: CAGQAGRNEKLFF
clone size: -; V gene: TRBV5-4; CDR3 protein: CASSLWNSPLHF
clone size: -; V gene: TRBV7-8; CDR3 protein: CASSFPGNNEQFF
clone size: -; V gene: TRBV6-5; CDR3 protein: CASSSTSGSHETQYF
clone size: few; V gene: TRBV7-2; CDR3 protein: CASSPKHRGPHPPLHF
clone size: -; V gene: TRBV7-8; CDR3 protein: CASSPTVEAFF
clone size: -; V gene: TRBV18; CDR3 protein: CASSPVSENTEAFF
clone size: few; V gene: TRBV2; CDR3 protein: CASFSGTEISYEQYF
clone size: once; V gene: TRBV30; CDR3 protein: CAWSTGTSYEQYF
clone size: -; V gene: TRBV5-6; CDR3 protein: CASSKGLSGANVLTF
clone size: -; V gene: TRBV3-1/TRBV3-2; CDR3 protein: CASSQDQAQPQHF
clone size: -; V gene: TRBV2; CDR3 protein: CASSDSFAGVLDEQFF
clone size: few; V gene: TRBV28; CDR3 protein: CASSLLLGLGTEAFF
clone size: few; V gene: TRBV19; CDR3 protein: CASSTGGSTEAFF
clone size: -; V gene: TRBV9; CDR3 protein: CASSPLFEAFF
clone size: -; V gene: TRBV25-1; CDR3 protein: CASSDGGRRVAGELFF
clone size: -; V gene: TRBV25-1; CDR3 protein: CASSEMRVQETQYF
clone size: -; V gene: TRBV28; CDR3 protein: CASSFFGYTF
clone size: -; V gene: TRBV6-5; CDR3 protein: CASSPGTGKYEQYF
clone size: once; V gene: TRBV27; CDR3 protein: CASGIAVYEQYF
clone size: few; V gene: TRBV5-5; CDR3 protein: CASSFIGGAETQYF
clone size: -; V gene: TRBV18; CDR3 protein: CASSPNSLAGLSYEQYF
clone size: -; V gene: TRBV5-1; CDR3 protein: CASSFLAGGENEQFF
clone size: -; V gene: TRBV28; CDR3 protein: CASTLGVGLKSQPQHF
clone size: -; V gene: TRBV6-6; CDR3 protein: CASTPAGTNQPQHF
clone size: -; V gene: TRBV5-4; CDR3 protein: CASSLEGPYNEQFF
clone size: -; V gene: TRBV23-1; CDR3 protein: CASYEGWETQYF
clone size: -; V gene: TRBV5-1; CDR3 protein: CASSRGIPNTEAFF
clone size: -; V gene: TRBV10-1; CDR3 protein: CASSEDNEKLFF
clone size: -; V gene: TRBV5-4; CDR3 protein: CASSRDGSNQPQHF
clone size: -; V gene: TRBV6-5; CDR3 protein: CASSTGGEGYNEQFF
clone size: -; V gene: TRBV3-1/TRBV3-2; CDR3 protein: CASSLNADGLRYF
clone size: -; V gene: TRBV28; CDR3 protein: CASSLIKGLNTEAFF